The clone carrying this T cell receptor (beta chain) was observed a handful of times. This sample was taken from a study of early T cells in non-severe SARS-CoV-2 infection. In the library, individual cDNA molecules carried attached unique molecular identifiers. TCRdb re-called the 5' RACE reads with MiXCR, one entry per CDR3 protein. This table holds about 76,000 distinct CDR3 sequences, around 11% found once. V shed 0 bases and J shed 0 bases, with 13 bases lying between them. Looked up from germline, CDR1 is SGHRS and CDR2 is YFSETQ. CDR3 length equals 16 residues. This rearrangement joins TRBV5-1 to TRBJ2-7, with D unresolved. This TCR came from an adult who was a healthcare worker with PCR-confirmed SARS-CoV-2 infection or an uninfected control (not recorded which). Sequencing used whole blood. This chain's CDR3 is CASSLDPDLSSYEQYF. The CDR3 DNA reads TGCGCCAGCAGCTTGGATCCGGACCTCAGCTCCTACGAGCAGTACTTC.